Below are 28 T cell receptor beta chains sequenced from a single sample in a study of early T cells in non-severe SARS-CoV-2 infection. TCRdb independently ran MiXCR on the 5' RACE reads; one entry per CDR3 protein. The sample holds some 64,000 distinct CDR3 sequences, about a tenth seen once. Sequencing was done on a sample of whole blood. Every receptor here comes from an adult who was a healthcare worker with PCR-confirmed SARS-CoV-2 infection or an uninfected control (not recorded which).

This rearrangement joins TRBV12-3 or TRBV12-4 to TRBJ1-4; the D gene is possibly TRBD1 (5 bases). This CDR3 has 15 amino acids. V lost 6 bases to trimming and J lost 6 bases, with 17 bases between them. CDR3 residues: CASRPVGVGDEKLFF. In DNA, the CDR3 is TGTGCCAGCAGACCCGTCGGGGTAGGGGATGAAAAACTGTTTTTT.

This clonotype has a handful of counts. The chain couples TRBV12-3 or TRBV12-4 to TRBJ1-2, with 9 nucleotides matching TRBD1. J was trimmed by 4 bases and V by 6 bases; bases with no gene match: 3. This CDR3 has 13 residues. The CDR3 region has the DNA TGTGCCAGCAGGGACAGGGGCTCCTATGGCTACACCTTC. It is translated as CASRDRGSYGYTF.

This clonotype was seen many times. The chain is built from TRBV2 and TRBJ1-1; 9 bases are shared with TRBD1. The ends lost 4 bases at V and 1 base at J; junction bases unmatched: 13. Germline loops: CDR1 SNHLY, CDR2 FYNNEI. CDR3 size: 18 residues. CDR3 amino acids: CASSVTVPGQGWNTEAFF. Written as DNA, the CDR3 is TGTGCCAGCAGTGTAACAGTCCCGGGACAGGGTTGGAACACTGAAGCTTTCTTT.

This clonotype has a handful of counts. The chain is built from TRBV20-1 and TRBJ1-5; 9 bases agree with TRBD1. With V trimmed by 6 bases and J by 5 bases, 8 bases remained unmatched. Germline assignment: CDR1 DFQATT and CDR2 SNEGSKA (reference sequence). The CDR3 sequence is 14 residues long. The CDR3 DNA reads as TGCAGTGCCCTGGGGACAGGGTCGGATCAGCCCCAGCATTTT. Translated, it gives CSALGTGSDQPQHF.

This clonotype was recorded at least ten times. J is TRBJ1-2 and V is TRBV27; maybe TRBD1 (6 bases). Germline values: CDR1 MNHEY, CDR2 SMNVEV (reference sequence). V shed 1 base and J shed 0 bases, with 15 bases lying between them. The CDR3 is 17 amino acids. The CDR3 DNA follows: TGTGCCAGCAGTTTATACCAGACAGGTGACCCTAACTATGGCTACACCTTC. The encoded protein is CASSLYQTGDPNYGYTF.

The table lists this clonotype with many counts. V usage is TRBV6-5 and J usage is TRBJ2-2, with a possible D match to TRBD2 (7 bases). The CDR3 runs 16 residues. V shed 6 bases and J shed 0 bases, with 14 bases lying between them. Germline V gene lookup returns CDR1 MNHEY and CDR2 SVGAGI. The DNA for the CDR3 is TGTGCCAGCAGCCTTCTGGGGGGGCCGAACACCGGGGAGCTGTTTTTT. It specifies CASSLLGGPNTGELFF.

This clonotype was counted ten times or more. The CDR3 region has the DNA TGTGCCAACCGAGTCGCAGGGGGGAACACTGAAGCTTTCTTT. It is translated as CANRVAGGNTEAFF. V gene TRBV2 combines with J gene TRBJ1-1; 7 positions agree with TRBD1. The CDR3 runs 14 residues. Per germline, CDR1 SNHLY and CDR2 FYNNEI. With 10 bases clipped from V and 1 base from J, the junction kept 9 bases outside the gene matches.

This clonotype was counted ten times or more. The CDR3 bases are TGCAGTGCTAGGGACAGGGGGTACGAGCAGTACTTC. This encodes CSARDRGYEQYF. The chain employs TRBV20-1 and TRBJ2-7; 10 nucleotides match TRBD1. V lost 3 bases to trimming and J lost 4 bases; unmatched junction nucleotides: 0. The CDR3 length is 12 residues. Germline lookup yields CDR1 DFQATT and CDR2 SNEGSKA (reference sequence).

This clonotype was recorded a few times. This sequence joins TRBV7-2 and TRBJ2-3, with D uncertain. V was trimmed by 2 bases and J by 2 bases, leaving 8 bases between them. CDR1 SGHTA and CDR2 FQGNSA come from the germline V gene. The CDR3 is made up of 14 amino acids. CDR3 amino acids: CASSLLGVTDTQYF. CDR3 bases: TGTGCCAGCAGCTTATTAGGAGTCACAGATACGCAGTATTTT.

The rearrangement joins TRBV6-5 to TRBJ1-2, with no clear D. This CDR3 comprises 17 residues. The germline V gene encodes CDR1 MNHEY and CDR2 SVGAGI. V was trimmed by 0 bases and J by 7 bases, leaving 21 bases between them. The CDR3 here is CASSYSEASRSFGGYTF. CDR3 nucleotide sequence: TGTGCCAGCAGTTACTCGGAGGCCAGCCGTAGTTTCGGTGGCTACACCTTC.

The chain couples TRBV12-3 or TRBV12-4 to TRBJ1-1; no definite D call. The V and J ends lost 3 bases and 4 bases respectively, with 6 bases between them. The CDR3 has 12 amino acids. This chain's CDR3 is CASSFKSTEAFF. The CDR3 nucleotides read TGTGCCAGCAGTTTTAAGTCCACTGAAGCTTTCTTT.

This clonotype appeared a few times. This sequence joins TRBV20-1 and TRBJ1-2; TRBD1 agrees at 12 bases. The CDR3 length is 14 residues. CDR1 and CDR2 from the germline V gene are DFQATT and SNEGSKA (reference sequence). V lost 4 bases to trimming and J lost 3 bases; unmatched junction nucleotides: 3. The CDR3 DNA follows: TGCAGTGCTATGGGGACAGGGGGCGACTATGGCTACACCTTC. Amino acid sequence: CSAMGTGGDYGYTF.

In its sample, this clonotype was seen many times. V usage is TRBV6-5 and J usage is TRBJ2-3; D may correspond to TRBD1 or TRBD2 (6 bases each). Trimming pared 2 bases from V and 0 bases from J, leaving 30 bases between. The length of the CDR3 is 22 residues. Germline-derived CDR1 and CDR2 are MNHEY and SVGAGI. The CDR3 bases are TGTGCCAGCAGTTACGGAGTCGGGGAACGGGGGCCCCTCGAAGTTAGCACAGATACGCAGTATTTT. It yields the protein CASSYGVGERGPLEVSTDTQYF.

In this sample, this clonotype turned up many times. The chain is built from TRBV7-2 and TRBJ1-1, with D unresolved. V was clipped by 5 bases and J by 11 bases, with 15 bases between them. Looked up from germline, CDR1 is SGHTA and CDR2 is FQGNSA. The CDR3 spans 12 residues. The CDR3 DNA sequence: TGTGCCAGCAGCCCAACCGGAGAATCCGCTTTCTTT. Translation: CASSPTGESAFF.

This clonotype has ten or more counts. V and J are TRBV7-2 and TRBJ2-5, with a weak D call TRBD2 (5 bases). This CDR3 comprises 15 residues. V lost 8 bases and J 3 bases, leaving 19 bases between the germline ends. CDR1 and CDR2 from the germline V gene are SGHTA and FQGNSA. CDR3 in DNA: TGTGCCAGCGTCAGAGGAGGACTGAAGAAAGAGACCCAGTACTTC. Translating it yields CASVRGGLKKETQYF.

This clonotype was seen at least ten times. J is TRBJ1-1 and V is TRBV2, with D uncertain. Germline assignment: CDR1 SNHLY and CDR2 FYNNEI. Trimming removed 2 bases from V and 2 bases from J, with 12 bases in between. The CDR3 extends over 15 amino acids. CDR3 in amino acids: CASSEPGPGNTEAFF. The CDR3 region has the DNA TGTGCCAGCAGTGAACCCGGACCAGGAAACACTGAAGCTTTCTTT. Full variable domain (rest looked up from reference TRBV2 and TRBJ1-1): EPEVTQTPSHQVTQMGQEVILRCVPISNHLYFYWYRQILGQKVEFLVSFYNNEISEKSEIFDDQFSVERPDGSNFTLKIRSTKLEDSAMYFCASSEPGPGNTEAFFGQGTRLTVV.

This clonotype was counted many times. The genes are TRBV19 and TRBJ2-5; D is ambiguous. V was pared by 10 bases and J by 4 bases, with 19 bases between. CDR1 and CDR2 (germline): LNHDA, SQIVND (reference sequence). The CDR3 length is 14 residues. The CDR3 reads CATKDLAGPETQYF. The CDR3, as DNA: TGTGCCACCAAGGACCTCGCCGGGCCAGAGACCCAGTACTTC.

The sample holds many counts of this clonotype. V is TRBV20-1 and J is TRBJ2-3; 7 nucleotides line up with TRBD1. The CDR3 extends over 14 amino acids. CDR1 and CDR2 from the germline V gene are DFQATT and SNEGSKA (reference sequence). DNA for the CDR3: TGCAGGGCCGCATCCCGGACAGGACCAGATACGCAGTATTTT. Amino acid sequence: CRAASRTGPDTQYF.

This clonotype was detected only a few times. This chain links TRBV7-2 with TRBJ1-5; D is perhaps TRBD1 (6 bases). V was shortened by 5 bases and J by 3 bases, with 11 bases between the two germline ends. The CDR3 is made up of 14 amino acids. CDR1 SGHTA and CDR2 FQGNSA come from the germline V gene. The CDR3 DNA reads as TGTGCCAGCAGCAAACAGGGTTTCAATCAGCCCCAGCATTTT. Amino acid sequence: CASSKQGFNQPQHF.

There are a few counts of this clonotype. The chain links TRBV5-8 to TRBJ1-1, with D unclear. CDR1 SGHTS and CDR2 YDEGEE come from the germline V gene. The CDR3 has 16 amino acids. The V end was cut by 4 bases, the J end by 0 bases, with 16 bases between. The DNA for the CDR3 is TGTGCCAGCAGCCCTTCTTGGGGAGCCATGAACACTGAAGCTTTCTTT. Translating gives CASSPSWGAMNTEAFF.

The sample holds many counts of this clonotype. V gene TRBV20-1 combines with J gene TRBJ2-7, with no clear D. The CDR3 is made up of 16 amino acids. From germline, CDR1 is DFQATT and CDR2 SNEGSKA (reference sequence). Trimming pared 6 bases from V and 0 bases from J, leaving 21 bases between. CDR3: CSAAYAHPTASYEQYF. The CDR3 DNA follows: TGCAGTGCCGCTTACGCACACCCGACCGCCTCCTACGAGCAGTACTTC.

This clonotype was detected only a few times. An end of the junction does not agree with germline; a read error may underlie this. The chain combines TRBV11-2 with TRBJ1-6; the D is unclear. The germline V gene has CDR1 SGHAT and CDR2 FQNNGV. The CDR3 totals 14 residues. Here the CDR3 reads CASSLAVSSGIQDF. The CDR3 DNA sequence: TGTGCCAGCAGCTTGGCCGTTTCTAGTGGTATCCAGGACTTT.

The chain links TRBV20-1 to TRBJ2-5; 7 bases map to TRBD2. This CDR3 is built from 15 residues. V gave up 4 bases and J gave up 9 bases; unmatched junction bases: 17. Looked up from germline, CDR1 is DFQATT and CDR2 is SNEGSKA (reference sequence). The CDR3 nucleotides read TGCAGTGCTACCGCACCGACTAGCCCCCTTTGGGCCCAGTACTTC. Translated, it gives CSATAPTSPLWAQYF.

This clonotype was seen ten or more times. The chain employs TRBV30 and TRBJ2-1, with D perhaps TRBD2 (7 bases). In germline, CDR1 is GTSNPN, CDR2 SVGIG (reference sequence). The V gene lost 3 bases and the J gene lost 9 bases, with 18 bases spanning the gap. The CDR3 totals 14 residues. In DNA, the CDR3 is TGTGCCTGGAGGGTGGGACGGGGGGCAGGTGAGCAGTTCTTC. Translation gives CAWRVGRGAGEQFF.

Ten or more counts support this clonotype. The V call is TRBV4-1, the J call TRBJ2-5; 11 nucleotides agree with TRBD2. In germline, CDR1 is MGHRA, CDR2 YSYEKL. Trimming at V came to 3 bases and at J to 4 bases, leaving 4 bases not matched to a gene. This CDR3 spans 15 amino acids. For the CDR3, the DNA is TGCGCCAGCAGCCACGCTAGCGGGGGGCCAGAGACCCAGTACTTC. It encodes CASSHASGGPETQYF.

This clonotype was found a few times. This chain connects TRBV29-1 to TRBJ1-2; no definite D call. Trimming removed 3 bases at V and 4 bases at J, with 9 bases between. CDR1 and CDR2 from the germline V gene are SQVTM and ANQGSEA. The CDR3 runs to 12 residues. DNA of the CDR3: TGCAGCGTTGATCGTCAGAGCTATGGCTACACCTTC. It codes for CSVDRQSYGYTF.

V usage is TRBV3-1 and J usage is TRBJ1-5; D gene uncertain. In germline, CDR1 is LGHDT, CDR2 YNNKEL (reference sequence). The ends were cut back, 0 bases at V and 3 bases at J, with 9 bases in the middle. This CDR3 is 15 amino acids long. DNA of the CDR3: TGTGCCAGCAGCCAAGATCCGTCAGTCAATCAGCCCCAGCATTTT. Residues: CASSQDPSVNQPQHF. Drawing the rest from reference TRBV3-1 and TRBJ1-5, the complete variable domain is DTAVSQTPKYLVTQMGNDKSIKCEQNLGHDTMYWYKQDSKKFLKIMFSYNNKELIINETVPNRFSPKSPDKAHLNLHINSLELGDSAVYFCASSQDPSVNQPQHFGDGTRLSIL.

At least ten counts were recorded for this clonotype. The chain links TRBV29-1 to TRBJ2-7, with a tentative D call TRBD2 (5 bases). CDR1 is SQVTM, CDR2 ANQGSEA, per germline. The CDR3 is made up of 13 amino acids. Between the trimmed V and J ends, which lost 1 base and 3 bases, there was a span of 10 bases. CDR3 sequence reads: CSVEVEGSYEQYF. The CDR3 coding sequence is TGCAGCGTTGAAGTGGAAGGGAGCTACGAGCAGTACTTC.